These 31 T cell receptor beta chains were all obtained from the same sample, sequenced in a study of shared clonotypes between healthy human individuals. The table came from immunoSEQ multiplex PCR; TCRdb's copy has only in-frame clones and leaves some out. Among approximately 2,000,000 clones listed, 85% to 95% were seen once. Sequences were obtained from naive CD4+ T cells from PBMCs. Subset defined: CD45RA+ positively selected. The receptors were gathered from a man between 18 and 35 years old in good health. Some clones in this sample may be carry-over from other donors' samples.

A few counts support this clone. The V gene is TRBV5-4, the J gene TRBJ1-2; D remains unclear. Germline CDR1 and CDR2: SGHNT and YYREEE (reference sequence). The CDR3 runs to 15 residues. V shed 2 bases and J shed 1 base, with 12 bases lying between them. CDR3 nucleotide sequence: TGTGCCAGCAGCTTAGGGCCGGGTGATAACTATGGCTACACCTTC. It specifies CASSLGPGDNYGYTF. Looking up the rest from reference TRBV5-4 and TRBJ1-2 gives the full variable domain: ETGVTQSPTHLIKTRGQQVTLRCSSQSGHNTVSWYQQALGQGPQFIFQYYREEENGRGNFPPRFSGLQFPNYSSELNVNALELDDSALYLCASSLGPGDNYGYTFGSGTRLTVV.

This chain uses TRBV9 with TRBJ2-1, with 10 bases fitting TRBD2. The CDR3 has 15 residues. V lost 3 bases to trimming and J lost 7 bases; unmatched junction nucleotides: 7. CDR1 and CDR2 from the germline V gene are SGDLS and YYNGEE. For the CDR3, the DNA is TGTGCCAGCAGCGGGACTAGCGGTACCTTAAATGAGCAGTTCTTC. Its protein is CASSGTSGTLNEQFF.

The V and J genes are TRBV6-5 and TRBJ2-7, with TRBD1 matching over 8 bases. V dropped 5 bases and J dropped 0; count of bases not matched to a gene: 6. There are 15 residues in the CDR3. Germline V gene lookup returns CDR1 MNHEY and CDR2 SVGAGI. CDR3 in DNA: TGTGCCAGCAGTCCCCAGGGGGCTCTCTCCTACGAGCAGTACTTC. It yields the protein CASSPQGALSYEQYF.

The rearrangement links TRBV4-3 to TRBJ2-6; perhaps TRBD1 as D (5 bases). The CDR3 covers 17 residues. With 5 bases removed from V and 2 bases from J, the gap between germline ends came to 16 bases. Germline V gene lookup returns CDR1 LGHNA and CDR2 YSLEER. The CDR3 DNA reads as TGCGCCAGCAGCGGGGCTCGCAGATCAACTGGGGCCAACGTCCTGACTTTC. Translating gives CASSGARRSTGANVLTF.

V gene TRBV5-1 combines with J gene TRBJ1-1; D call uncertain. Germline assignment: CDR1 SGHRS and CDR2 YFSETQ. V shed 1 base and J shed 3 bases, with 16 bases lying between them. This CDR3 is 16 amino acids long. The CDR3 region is CASSLSGGGSYTEAFF. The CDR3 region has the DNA TGCGCCAGCAGCTTGTCCGGAGGCGGTTCTTACACTGAAGCTTTCTTT.

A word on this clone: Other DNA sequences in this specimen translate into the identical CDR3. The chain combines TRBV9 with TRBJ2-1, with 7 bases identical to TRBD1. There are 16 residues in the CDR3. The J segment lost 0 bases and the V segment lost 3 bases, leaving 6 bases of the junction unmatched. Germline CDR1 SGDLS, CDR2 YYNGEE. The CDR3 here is CASSARQGSSYNEQFF. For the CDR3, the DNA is TGTGCCAGCAGCGCCCGACAGGGTAGCTCCTACAATGAGCAGTTCTTC.

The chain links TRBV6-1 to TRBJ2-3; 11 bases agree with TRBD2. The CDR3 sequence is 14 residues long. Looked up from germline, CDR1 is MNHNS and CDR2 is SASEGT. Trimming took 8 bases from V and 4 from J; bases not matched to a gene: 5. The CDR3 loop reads CASWPSGRPDTQYF. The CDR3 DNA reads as TGTGCCAGCTGGCCTAGCGGGAGGCCAGATACGCAGTATTTT.

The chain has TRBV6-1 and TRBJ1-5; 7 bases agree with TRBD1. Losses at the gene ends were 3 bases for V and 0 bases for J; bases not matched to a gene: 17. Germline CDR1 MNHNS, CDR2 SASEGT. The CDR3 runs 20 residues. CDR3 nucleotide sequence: TGTGCCAGCAGTGAGGCTGGTGTCGGGGACAGTACATATAGCAATCAGCCCCAGCATTTT. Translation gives CASSEAGVGDSTYSNQPQHF.

The CDR3 reads CASSLDRETGELFF. The DNA for the CDR3 is TGTGCCAGCAGCTTAGATCGAGAGACCGGGGAGCTGTTTTTT. The genes are TRBV11-3 and TRBJ2-2; D gene uncertain. The CDR3 contains 14 residues. Germline values: CDR1 SGHNT, CDR2 YENEEA. Deletions cut 0 bases from V and 5 bases from J, with 7 bases between.

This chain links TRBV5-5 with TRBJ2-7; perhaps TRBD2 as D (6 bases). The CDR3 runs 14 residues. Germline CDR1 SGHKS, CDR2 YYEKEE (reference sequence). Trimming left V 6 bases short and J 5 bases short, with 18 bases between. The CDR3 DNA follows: TGTGCCAGCAACACGGGACCAGGAGGGCACGAGCAGTACTTC. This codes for CASNTGPGGHEQYF.

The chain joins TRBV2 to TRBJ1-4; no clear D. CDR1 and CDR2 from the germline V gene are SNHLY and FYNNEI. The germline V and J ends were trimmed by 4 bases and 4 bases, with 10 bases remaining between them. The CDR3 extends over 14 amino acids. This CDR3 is CASSGLRHNEKLFF. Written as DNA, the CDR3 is TGTGCCAGCAGTGGGCTACGACATAATGAAAAACTGTTTTTT. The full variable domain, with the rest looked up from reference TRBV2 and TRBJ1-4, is EPEVTQTPSHQVTQMGQEVILRCVPISNHLYFYWYRQILGQKVEFLVSFYNNEISEKSEIFDDQFSVERPDGSNFTLKIRSTKLEDSAMYFCASSGLRHNEKLFFGSGTQLSVL.

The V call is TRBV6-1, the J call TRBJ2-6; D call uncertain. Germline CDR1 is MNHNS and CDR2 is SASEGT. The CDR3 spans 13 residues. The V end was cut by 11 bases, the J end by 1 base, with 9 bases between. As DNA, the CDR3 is TGTGCCGGCACGACTTCTGGGGCCAACGTCCTGACTTTC. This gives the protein CAGTTSGANVLTF.

The CDR3 DNA is TGTGCCAGCAGTTCAGGGCCCTGGGTCGATCAGCCCCAGCATTTT. It translates to CASSSGPWVDQPQHF. This chain connects TRBV7-8 to TRBJ1-5; maybe TRBD1 (5 bases). Per the germline V gene, CDR1 is SGHVS and CDR2 is FQNEAQ. The V end was cut by 6 bases, the J end by 5 bases, with 17 bases between. CDR3 size: 15 residues.

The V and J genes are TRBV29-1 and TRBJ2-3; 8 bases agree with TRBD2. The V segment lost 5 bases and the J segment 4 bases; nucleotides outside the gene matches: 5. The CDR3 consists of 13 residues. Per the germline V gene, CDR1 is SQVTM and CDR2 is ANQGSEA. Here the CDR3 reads CSVQRGPADTQYF. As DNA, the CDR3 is TGCAGCGTTCAGCGGGGGCCGGCAGATACGCAGTATTTT.

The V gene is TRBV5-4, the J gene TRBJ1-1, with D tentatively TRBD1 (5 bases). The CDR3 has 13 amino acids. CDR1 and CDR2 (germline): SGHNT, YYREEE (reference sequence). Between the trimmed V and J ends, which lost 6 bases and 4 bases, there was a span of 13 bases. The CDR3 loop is CASTPGGGTEAFF. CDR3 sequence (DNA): TGTGCCAGCACCCCGGGGGGTGGCACTGAAGCTTTCTTT. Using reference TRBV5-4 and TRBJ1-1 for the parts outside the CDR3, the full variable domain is ETGVTQSPTHLIKTRGQQVTLRCSSQSGHNTVSWYQQALGQGPQFIFQYYREEENGRGNFPPRFSGLQFPNYSSELNVNALELDDSALYLCASTPGGGTEAFFGQGTRLTVV.

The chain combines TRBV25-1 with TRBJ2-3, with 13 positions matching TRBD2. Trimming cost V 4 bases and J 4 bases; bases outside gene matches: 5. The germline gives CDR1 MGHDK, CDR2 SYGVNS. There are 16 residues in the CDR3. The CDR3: CASSVRTSGRSDTQYF. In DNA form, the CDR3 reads TGTGCCAGCAGTGTAAGGACTAGCGGGAGATCAGATACGCAGTATTTT.

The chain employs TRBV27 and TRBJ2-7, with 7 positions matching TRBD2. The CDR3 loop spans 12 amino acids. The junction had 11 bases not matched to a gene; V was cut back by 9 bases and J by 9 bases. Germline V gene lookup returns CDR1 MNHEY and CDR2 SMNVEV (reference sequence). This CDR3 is CARIGGSTRQYF. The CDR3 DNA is TGTGCCAGGATAGGCGGGAGCACCAGGCAGTACTTC.

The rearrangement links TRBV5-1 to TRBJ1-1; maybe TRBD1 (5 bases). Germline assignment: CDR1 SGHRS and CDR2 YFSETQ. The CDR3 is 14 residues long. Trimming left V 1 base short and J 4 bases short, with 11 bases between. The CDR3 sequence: CASSLFGGRTEAFF. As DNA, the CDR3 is TGCGCCAGCAGCTTGTTTGGGGGTCGCACTGAAGCTTTCTTT.

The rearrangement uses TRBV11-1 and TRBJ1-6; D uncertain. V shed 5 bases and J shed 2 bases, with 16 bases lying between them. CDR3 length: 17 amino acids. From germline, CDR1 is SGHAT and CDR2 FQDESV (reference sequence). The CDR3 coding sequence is TGTGCCAGCAGCCCAAAGGAAGCGCGTACCTATAATTCACCCCTCCACTTT. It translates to CASSPKEARTYNSPLHF.

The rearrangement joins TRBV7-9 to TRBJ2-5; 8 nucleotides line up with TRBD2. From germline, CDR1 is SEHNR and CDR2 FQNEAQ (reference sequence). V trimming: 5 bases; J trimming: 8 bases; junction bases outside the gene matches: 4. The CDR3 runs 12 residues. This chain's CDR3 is CASSPLAGTQYF. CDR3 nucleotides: TGTGCCAGCAGCCCATTAGCGGGAACCCAGTACTTC. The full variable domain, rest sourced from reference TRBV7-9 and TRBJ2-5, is DTGVSQNPRHKITKRGQNVTFRCDPISEHNRLYWYRQTLGQGPEFLTYFQNEAQLEKSRLLSDRFSAERPKGSFSTLEIQRTEQGDSAMYLCASSPLAGTQYFGPGTRLLVL.

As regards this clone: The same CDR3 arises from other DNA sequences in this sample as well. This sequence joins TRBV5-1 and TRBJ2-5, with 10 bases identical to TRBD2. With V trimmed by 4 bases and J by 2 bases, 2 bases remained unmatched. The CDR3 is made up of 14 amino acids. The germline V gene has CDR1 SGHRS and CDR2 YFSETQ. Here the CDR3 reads CASSPTSGQETQYF. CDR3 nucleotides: TGCGCCAGCAGCCCGACTAGCGGGCAAGAGACCCAGTACTTC. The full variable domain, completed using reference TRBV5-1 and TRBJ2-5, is KAGVTQTPRYLIKTRGQQVTLSCSPISGHRSVSWYQQTPGQGLQFLFEYFSETQRNKGNFPGRFSGRQFSNSRSEMNVSTLELGDSALYLCASSPTSGQETQYFGPGTRLLVL.

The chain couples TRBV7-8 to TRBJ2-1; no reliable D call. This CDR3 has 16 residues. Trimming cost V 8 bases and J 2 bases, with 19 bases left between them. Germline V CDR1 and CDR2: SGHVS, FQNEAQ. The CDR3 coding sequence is TGTGCCAGCGTCCCAAAGGGCAGCGTAACCTACAATGAGCAGTTCTTC. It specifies CASVPKGSVTYNEQFF.

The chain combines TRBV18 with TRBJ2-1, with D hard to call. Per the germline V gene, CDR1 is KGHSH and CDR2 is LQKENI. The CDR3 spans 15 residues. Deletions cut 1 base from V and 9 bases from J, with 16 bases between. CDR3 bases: TGTGCCAGCTCACCACTAACACCTCCGGGCGGTGAGCAGTTCTTC. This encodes CASSPLTPPGGEQFF.

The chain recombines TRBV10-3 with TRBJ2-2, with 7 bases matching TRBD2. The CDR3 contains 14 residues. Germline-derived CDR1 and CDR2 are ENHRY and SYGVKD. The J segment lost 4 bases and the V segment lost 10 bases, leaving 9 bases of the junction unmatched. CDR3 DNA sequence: TGTGCCACCCAGCGGGGACTCCTCACCGGGGAGCTGTTTTTT. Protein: CATQRGLLTGELFF.

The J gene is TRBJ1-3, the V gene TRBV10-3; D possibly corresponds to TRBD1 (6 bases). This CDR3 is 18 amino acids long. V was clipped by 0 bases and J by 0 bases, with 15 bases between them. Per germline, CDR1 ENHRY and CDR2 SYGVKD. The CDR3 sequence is CAISESAGRDISGNTIYF. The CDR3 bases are TGTGCCATCAGTGAGTCCGCGGGCAGGGACATCTCTGGAAACACCATATATTTT.

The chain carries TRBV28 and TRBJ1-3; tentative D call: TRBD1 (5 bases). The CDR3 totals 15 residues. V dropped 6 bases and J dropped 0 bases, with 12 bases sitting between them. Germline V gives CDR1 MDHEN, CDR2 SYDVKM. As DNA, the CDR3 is TGTGCCAGCAGCTTAGGGGTTATCTCTGGAAACACCATATATTTT. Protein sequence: CASSLGVISGNTIYF.

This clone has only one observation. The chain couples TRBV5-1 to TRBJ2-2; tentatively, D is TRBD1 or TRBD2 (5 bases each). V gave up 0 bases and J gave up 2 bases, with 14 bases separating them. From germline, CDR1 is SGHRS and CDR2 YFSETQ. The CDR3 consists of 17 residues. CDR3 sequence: CASSLVSRDLNTGELFF. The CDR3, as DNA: TGCGCCAGCAGCTTGGTTTCTAGGGACCTTAACACCGGGGAGCTGTTTTTT.

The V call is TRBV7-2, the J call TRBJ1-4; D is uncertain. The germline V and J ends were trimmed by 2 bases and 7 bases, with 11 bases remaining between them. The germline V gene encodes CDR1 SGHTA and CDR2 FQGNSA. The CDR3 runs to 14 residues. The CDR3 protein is CASSLWRVGEKLFF. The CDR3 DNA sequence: TGTGCCAGCAGCTTATGGAGGGTGGGTGAAAAACTGTTTTTT.

The CDR3 sequence is CASSIQGIGNQPQHF. In DNA, the CDR3 is TGTGCCAGTAGTATACAGGGAATTGGCAATCAGCCCCAGCATTTT. The chain recombines TRBV19 with TRBJ1-5; D perhaps matches TRBD1 (5 bases). V was trimmed by 2 bases and J by 2 bases, leaving 10 bases between them. There are 15 residues in the CDR3. CDR1 and CDR2 from the germline V gene are LNHDA and SQIVND (reference sequence).

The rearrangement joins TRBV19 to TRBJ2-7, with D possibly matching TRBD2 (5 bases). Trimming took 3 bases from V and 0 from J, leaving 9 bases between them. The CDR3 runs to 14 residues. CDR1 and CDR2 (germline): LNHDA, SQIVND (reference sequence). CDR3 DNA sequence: TGTGCCAGTAGTATCGGACGGGGCTCCTACGAGCAGTACTTC. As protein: CASSIGRGSYEQYF.

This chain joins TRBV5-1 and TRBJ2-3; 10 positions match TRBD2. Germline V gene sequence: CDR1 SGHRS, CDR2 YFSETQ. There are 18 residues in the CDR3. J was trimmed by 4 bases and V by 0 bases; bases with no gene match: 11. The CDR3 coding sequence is TGCGCCAGCAGCTTGGATATACGGACTAGCGGCTCTTCAGATACGCAGTATTTT. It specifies CASSLDIRTSGSSDTQYF.